These T cell receptor beta chains were read from a single sample in a study of blood T cell repertoires in COVID-19. This table comes from immunoSEQ multiplex PCR, and its TCRdb copy is limited to in-frame clones, with some not included. The sample holds 140,000 to 150,000 clones; about 87% are singletons and the top ten take 1.7%. Sequencing used peripheral blood. The receptors shown here come from a woman aged 45-65 years with acute or convalescent COVID-19. Each CDR3 is given with its conserved first and last residue. Fields, in order: J gene, V gene, D gene, clone size, CDR3 DNA, CDR3 protein. A D gene is named only where the DNA matches it firmly. Only part of the rows carry a size: once, few, many, or a class if the clone is expanded.

j_call: TRBJ1-4; v_call: TRBV28; d_call: TRBD1; clone_size: -; cdr3_nt: TGTGCCAGCAGTTTCACGGGACAGGGTGGTGAAAAACTGTTTTTT; cdr3_aa: CASSFTGQGGEKLFF
j_call: TRBJ1-6; v_call: TRBV5-6; d_call: TRBD1; clone_size: -; cdr3_nt: TGTGCCAGCAGCAAATCCGACAGGGGGCTTAGCTCACCCCTCCACTTT; cdr3_aa: CASSKSDRGLSSPLHF
j_call: TRBJ2-1; v_call: TRBV19; d_call: TRBD1; clone_size: -; cdr3_nt: TGTGCCAGTAGTACCTCGGGGACAGGGGGCAGGAATGAGCAGTTCTTC; cdr3_aa: CASSTSGTGGRNEQFF
j_call: TRBJ1-1; v_call: TRBV7-6; d_call: -; clone_size: -; cdr3_nt: TGTGCCAGCAGCTTCGGGGACAACGAAGCTTTCTTT; cdr3_aa: CASSFGDNEAFF
j_call: TRBJ2-1; v_call: TRBV5-1; d_call: -; clone_size: -; cdr3_nt: TGCGCCAGCAGCTTGGCGCAGGTCTACAATGAGCAGTTCTTC; cdr3_aa: CASSLAQVYNEQFF
j_call: TRBJ1-1; v_call: TRBV3-1/TRBV3-2; d_call: TRBD1; clone_size: -; cdr3_nt: TGTGCCAGCAGCCAATGGATGACAGGGGGGACTGAAGCTTTCTTT; cdr3_aa: CASSQWMTGGTEAFF
j_call: TRBJ2-7; v_call: TRBV9; d_call: -; clone_size: -; cdr3_nt: TGTGCCAGCAGCGTAGGGAGGGGAAGGTCCTACGAGCAGTACTTC; cdr3_aa: CASSVGRGRSYEQYF
j_call: TRBJ1-5; v_call: TRBV25-1; d_call: -; clone_size: -; cdr3_nt: TGTGCCAGCAGTGGCCGGGACACAAATAGCAATCAGCCCCAGCATTTT; cdr3_aa: CASSGRDTNSNQPQHF
j_call: TRBJ2-7; v_call: TRBV3-1/TRBV3-2; d_call: -; clone_size: -; cdr3_nt: TGTGCCAGCAAACCTGCCGGAGGGGGCCACGAGCAGTACTTC; cdr3_aa: CASKPAGGGHEQYF
j_call: TRBJ2-5; v_call: TRBV6-5; d_call: -; clone_size: -; cdr3_nt: TGTGCCAGCAGTTACTCGGAGTTAGGTGGGGAGACCCAGTACTTC; cdr3_aa: CASSYSELGGETQYF
j_call: TRBJ2-2; v_call: TRBV7-9; d_call: TRBD1; clone_size: -; cdr3_nt: TGTGCCAGCAGCTTAGCGGGGACAGGTGGTACCGGGGAGCTGTTTTTT; cdr3_aa: CASSLAGTGGTGELFF
j_call: TRBJ2-2; v_call: TRBV4-1; d_call: -; clone_size: -; cdr3_nt: TGCGCCAGCAGCCAAGGGGGGGTCACCGGGGAGCTGTTTTTT; cdr3_aa: CASSQGGVTGELFF
j_call: TRBJ2-3; v_call: TRBV6-5; d_call: -; clone_size: once; cdr3_nt: TGTGCCAGCAGTTCCCAGGTAGATACGCAGTATTTT; cdr3_aa: CASSSQVDTQYF
j_call: TRBJ1-3; v_call: TRBV5-4; d_call: -; clone_size: -; cdr3_nt: TGTGCCAGCAGCTTGGATCTACAGATCTCTGGAAACACCATATATTTT; cdr3_aa: CASSLDLQISGNTIYF
j_call: TRBJ1-1; v_call: TRBV2; d_call: TRBD1; clone_size: -; cdr3_nt: TGTGCCAGCTCCCGACAGGGGGCGGTGGCTGAAGCTTTCTTT; cdr3_aa: CASSRQGAVAEAFF
j_call: TRBJ2-1; v_call: TRBV5-1; d_call: -; clone_size: -; cdr3_nt: TGCGCCAGCAGCTTGGGCACCCAGGGAAATGAGCAGTTCTTC; cdr3_aa: CASSLGTQGNEQFF
j_call: TRBJ2-7; v_call: TRBV2; d_call: -; clone_size: -; cdr3_nt: TGTGCCAGCGCGGCCTCCTACGAGCAGTACTTC; cdr3_aa: CASAASYEQYF
j_call: TRBJ1-2; v_call: TRBV7-9; d_call: TRBD1; clone_size: -; cdr3_nt: TGTGCCAGCAGCTTAAATAGGGGGCCTGGCTACACCTTC; cdr3_aa: CASSLNRGPGYTF
j_call: TRBJ1-2; v_call: TRBV18; d_call: TRBD1; clone_size: few; cdr3_nt: TGTGCCAGCTCACCGGACAGGGGGGGCTATGGCTACACCTTC; cdr3_aa: CASSPDRGGYGYTF
j_call: TRBJ2-1; v_call: TRBV20-1; d_call: TRBD2; clone_size: -; cdr3_nt: TGCAGTGCTAGTCCCTTCGAAGCGGGGGTAGCCTACAATGAGCAGTTCTTC; cdr3_aa: CSASPFEAGVAYNEQFF
j_call: TRBJ1-1; v_call: TRBV9; d_call: -; clone_size: -; cdr3_nt: TGTGCCAGCAGCCCAACCCCTATCAGGGGCGTGGTGAACACTGAAGCTTTCTTT; cdr3_aa: CASSPTPIRGVVNTEAFF
j_call: TRBJ2-6; v_call: TRBV7-9; d_call: -; clone_size: once; cdr3_nt: TGTGCCAGCAGCTTAGTGGACATCCACTCTGGGGCCAACGTCCTGACTTTC; cdr3_aa: CASSLVDIHSGANVLTF
j_call: TRBJ2-1; v_call: TRBV10-3; d_call: TRBD1; clone_size: -; cdr3_nt: TGTGCCATCAGTGCTGGGACAGGGTACAATGAGCAGTTCTTC; cdr3_aa: CAISAGTGYNEQFF
j_call: TRBJ1-5; v_call: TRBV12-5; d_call: TRBD1; clone_size: -; cdr3_nt: TGTGCTAGTGGTTTCGACCGGGACAGGGGTTGGCCCCAGCATTTT; cdr3_aa: CASGFDRDRGWPQHF
j_call: TRBJ2-3; v_call: TRBV7-3; d_call: TRBD2; clone_size: -; cdr3_nt: TGTGCCAGCAGCTTAGGTCTAGCGGCAGATACGCAGTATTTT; cdr3_aa: CASSLGLAADTQYF
j_call: TRBJ1-5; v_call: TRBV24-1; d_call: TRBD1; clone_size: -; cdr3_nt: TGTGCCACCAGTGATGGAGACAGGGGGAAGCGTCAGCCCCAGCATTTT; cdr3_aa: CATSDGDRGKRQPQHF
j_call: TRBJ2-5; v_call: TRBV6-5; d_call: -; clone_size: once; cdr3_nt: TGTGCCAGCCGAAGACTGACAGGTTGGGCCCAGTACTTC; cdr3_aa: CASRRLTGWAQYF
j_call: TRBJ1-4; v_call: TRBV18; d_call: -; clone_size: -; cdr3_nt: TGTGCCAGCTCACCACGCGACGTTGCCGGGGAAAAACTGTTTTTT; cdr3_aa: CASSPRDVAGEKLFF
j_call: TRBJ1-1; v_call: TRBV11-1; d_call: -; clone_size: -; cdr3_nt: TGTGCCAGCAGGCTTCCCGGAGGGCCGGGCACTGAAGCTTTCTTT; cdr3_aa: CASRLPGGPGTEAFF
j_call: TRBJ2-1; v_call: TRBV9; d_call: TRBD1; clone_size: once; cdr3_nt: TGTGCCAGCAGCTTTGGGGACAGTCAGTTCTTC; cdr3_aa: CASSFGDSQFF
j_call: TRBJ1-6; v_call: TRBV9; d_call: -; clone_size: -; cdr3_nt: TGTGCCAGCAGCGAGGTATCAGCGAATTCACCCCTCCACTTT; cdr3_aa: CASSEVSANSPLHF
j_call: TRBJ1-2; v_call: TRBV7-9; d_call: -; clone_size: -; cdr3_nt: TGTGCCAGCAGCTTCCTCACGGAGTATGGCTACACCTTC; cdr3_aa: CASSFLTEYGYTF
j_call: TRBJ2-2; v_call: TRBV10-1; d_call: -; clone_size: -; cdr3_nt: TGCGCCAGCAGTCGGAGTCCCCACGGGGAGCTGTTTTTT; cdr3_aa: CASSRSPHGELFF
j_call: TRBJ1-4; v_call: TRBV6-5; d_call: -; clone_size: -; cdr3_nt: TGTGCCAGCAGGACAGCTAATGAAAAACTGTTTTTT; cdr3_aa: CASRTANEKLFF
j_call: TRBJ2-3; v_call: TRBV4-1; d_call: TRBD2; clone_size: -; cdr3_nt: TGCGCCAGCAGCCAGGTCCTAGCGGGAGATACGCAGTATTTT; cdr3_aa: CASSQVLAGDTQYF
j_call: TRBJ2-2; v_call: TRBV9; d_call: -; clone_size: -; cdr3_nt: TGTGCCAGCAGCGCCATAAGGGGGAGTGGCACCGGGGAGCTGTTTTTT; cdr3_aa: CASSAIRGSGTGELFF